This T cell receptor (beta chain) was recovered during a study of blood T cells in healthy people across ages. This CDR3 spans 15 amino acids. After removal of 5 bases from V and 2 bases from J, the junction contained 6 bases not matched to a gene. Germline CDR1 and CDR2: SEHNR and FQNEAQ (reference sequence). Study-level results: Fewer expanded clones and more diversity marked long-lived versus aged donors.

The authors drew around 11 milliliters of peripheral blood from each donor. This clonotype was recorded only once. What it recognizes is unknown. A J-beta primer mix and a sample-barcoded 5' primer were used in a second PCR of roughly 6 to 12 cycles. The template-switch adaptor, which had 12 random nucleotides, put a tag on each cDNA molecule. Individual samples furnished no less than 2.5 million CDR3-containing paired-end reads apiece. TCRdb reprocessed the 5' RACE reads with MiXCR, giving one entry per CDR3 protein. Found here are nearly 1 million distinct CDR3 sequences, about 53% of them singletons; the top ten hold about a fifth.

The sample consisted of blood. The chain uses TRBV7-9 and TRBJ2-1, with 7 bases that match TRBD1. This receptor was obtained from a woman aged 60 to 75 in good health. The CDR3 reads CASSPQGSAYNEQFF. The CDR3 DNA reads TGTGCCAGCAGCCCACAGGGGAGCGCCTACAATGAGCAGTTCTTC.